This T cell receptor beta chain was profiled in a study of CD8 T cells in ankylosing spondylitis. The germline V gene encodes CDR1 DFQATT and CDR2 SNEGSKA (reference sequence). The CDR3 covers 11 residues. V lost 6 bases to trimming and J lost 4 bases, with 10 bases between them. Generation of TCR beta libraries employed quantitative 5'-RACE incorporating molecular barcodes. One entry per CDR3 protein, called by TCRdb with MiXCR from the 5' RACE reads. The sample contains 150,000 or so distinct CDR3 sequences, roughly 30% of which appear only once. Notes on this clonotype: Antigen unknown.

Study-level findings and limits: Disease-linked clones were CD8+ and relatively rare in peripheral blood. The study identified a TCR beta motif of several highly homologous variants that appeared characteristic of ankylosing spondylitis blood.

V and J are TRBV20-1 and TRBJ2-7; TRBD1 is a possible D gene (5 bases). Material for sequencing was synovial fluid, either unsorted or a sorted T cell fraction (not recorded which). The sequence came from a male donor with ankylosing spondylitis. The CDR3 DNA follows: TGCAGTGCACCTCAGGGATACGAGCAGTACTTC. Translated: CSAPQGYEQYF.